This T cell receptor (beta chain) was identified during a study of cytomegalovirus exposure and HLA in healthy donors. The CDR3 spans 14 residues. Germline V lookup: CDR1 SQVTM, CDR2 ANQGSEA. V lost 4 bases, J lost 7 bases, and 7 bases stayed unmatched. Profiling relied on immunoSEQ multiplex PCR, and the TCRdb table lists in-frame clones only, not all of them. This table has hundreds of thousands of clones, around 80% appearing once. V and J are TRBV29-1 and TRBJ2-7; TRBD2 matches 13 bases. Sequenced material: PBMCs. The TCR was taken from a woman in her 30s in good health and CMV-seropositive. The CDR3 nucleotides are TGCAGCGTTGTAATACTAGCGGGAGGGGGTGAGCAGTACTTC. It encodes CSVVILAGGGEQYF.